This TCR beta chain was captured by sequencing in a study of blood T cell repertoires in COVID-19. As for the study in general: COVID-19 samples from acute and convalescent phases originated in the United States, Italy and Spain.

Repertoires were generated with immunoSEQ multiplex PCR, while TCRdb's copy carries only in-frame clones and drops some. The profile shows about 87,000 clones, around four fifths of them singletons. Deletions cut 4 bases from V and 0 bases from J, with 11 bases between. The CDR3 runs to 15 residues. CDR1 and CDR2 (germline): KGHDR, SFDVKD. The specimen was peripheral blood. The rearrangement joins TRBV24-1 to TRBJ1-1; a possible D gene is TRBD1 (5 bases). The clonotype comes from a woman between 65 and 79 years old with acute or convalescent COVID-19. The CDR3 DNA follows: TGTGCCACCAGTGAAGGGGCTTCGGTGAACACTGAAGCTTTCTTT. Its translation is CATSEGASVNTEAFF.